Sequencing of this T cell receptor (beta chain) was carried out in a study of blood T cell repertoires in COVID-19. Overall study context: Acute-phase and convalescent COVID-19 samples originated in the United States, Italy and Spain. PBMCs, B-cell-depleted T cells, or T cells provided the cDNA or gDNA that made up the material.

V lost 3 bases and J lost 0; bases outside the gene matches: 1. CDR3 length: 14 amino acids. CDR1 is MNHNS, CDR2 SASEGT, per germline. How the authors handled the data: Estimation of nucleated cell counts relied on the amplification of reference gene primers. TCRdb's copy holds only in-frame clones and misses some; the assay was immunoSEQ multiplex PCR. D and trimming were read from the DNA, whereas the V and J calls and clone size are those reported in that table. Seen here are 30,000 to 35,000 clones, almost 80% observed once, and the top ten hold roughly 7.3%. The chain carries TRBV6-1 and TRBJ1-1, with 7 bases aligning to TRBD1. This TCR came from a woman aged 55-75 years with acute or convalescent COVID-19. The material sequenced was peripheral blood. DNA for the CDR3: TGTGCCAGCAGTGAGACAGGGATGAACACTGAAGCTTTCTTT. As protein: CASSETGMNTEAFF.